Each of the 7 T cell receptor beta chains below was sequenced from the same sample in a study of identical twins. TCRdb redid the calling of the 5' RACE reads with MiXCR, one entry per CDR3 protein. The data hold approximately 700,000 distinct CDR3 sequences, with 15% to 20% observed a single time. These same data were also listed under a study on T cells expressing NK-cell markers.

Sequenced input: PBMCs. These receptors were taken from a woman aged 18-29 years in good health.

The rearrangement links TRBV9 to TRBJ2-7, with 7 positions matching TRBD2. The CDR3 totals 15 residues. The germline CDR1 and CDR2 sequences are SGDLS and YYNGEE. J was trimmed by 4 bases and V by 0 bases; bases with no gene match: 7. The CDR3 protein is CASSVDGGGPYEQYF. The CDR3 DNA reads TGTGCCAGCAGCGTAGACGGGGGAGGGCCTTACGAGCAGTACTTC. Complete variable domain (other parts from reference TRBV9 and TRBJ2-7): DSGVTQTPKHLITATGQRVTLRCSPRSGDLSVYWYQQSLDQGLQFLIQYYNGEERAKGNILERFSAQQFPDLHSELNLSSLELGDSALYFCASSVDGGGPYEQYFGPGTRLTVT.

This clonotype was counted between two and nine times. The CDR3 DNA follows: TGTGCCAGTCACACACGTAACAGGGGGCAAGAGACCCAGTACTTC. Encoded protein: CASHTRNRGQETQYF. This chain uses TRBV25-1 with TRBJ2-5; 8 nucleotides match TRBD1. Germline V gene data show CDR1 as MGHDK and CDR2 as SYGVNS. The CDR3 totals 15 residues. Trimming at V came to 9 bases and at J to 2 bases, leaving 11 bases not matched to a gene.

This clonotype was found a few times. This chain joins TRBV28 and TRBJ2-7; 9 bases align to TRBD2. CDR3 length: 15 amino acids. Unmatched junction bases numbered 8, after V lost 5 bases and J lost 3 bases. Germline lookup yields CDR1 MDHEN and CDR2 SYDVKM. The CDR3 here is CASSPSGARDYEQYF. The DNA of the CDR3 is TGTGCCAGCAGTCCTAGCGGGGCGAGGGACTACGAGCAGTACTTC.

This clonotype was seen many times. This chain links TRBV5-1 with TRBJ2-1; no firm D call. Germline CDR1 reads SGHRS; CDR2 reads YFSETQ. V was clipped by 0 bases and J by 8 bases, with 9 bases between them. The CDR3 has 13 amino acids. The CDR3 nucleotides read TGCGCCAGCAGCTTGGATTGGGTCGATGAGCAGTTCTTC. Translated: CASSLDWVDEQFF.

This chain links TRBV7-2 with TRBJ2-7, with 7 bases lining up with TRBD2. With V trimmed by 2 bases and J by 3 bases, 10 bases remained unmatched. Germline V lookup: CDR1 SGHTA, CDR2 FQGNSA. The CDR3 covers 16 residues. CDR3 in DNA: TGTGCCAGCAGCTTACGGGGAGGGCCAGGAATCTACGAGCAGTACTTC. Translation: CASSLRGGPGIYEQYF.

In this sample, this clonotype turned up a few times. The chain recombines TRBV3-1 with TRBJ2-1; D gene unclear. CDR3 length equals 15 residues. Germline-derived CDR1 and CDR2 are LGHDT and YNNKEL (reference sequence). Between the trimmed V and J ends, which lost 3 bases and 4 bases, there was a span of 13 bases. CDR3 loop: CASSQDQLSYNEQFF. CDR3 nucleotide sequence: TGTGCCAGCAGCCAGGACCAGCTATCATACAATGAGCAGTTCTTC.

This clonotype was detected only a few times. The CDR3 coding sequence is TGCAGTGCTAGCCCCGGGGTTGGCCCCCAGCATTTT. It is translated as CSASPGVGPQHF. This chain connects TRBV20-1 to TRBJ1-5, with unresolved D. Germline-derived CDR1 and CDR2 are DFQATT and SNEGSKA (reference sequence). V was pared by 3 bases and J by 10 bases, with 13 bases between. The CDR3 sequence is 12 residues long.